The rows below give T cell receptor beta chains drawn from one sample of a study of blood T cells in healthy people across ages. TCRdb analysed the 5' RACE reads with MiXCR anew, one entry per CDR3 protein. In the table there are approximately 1,700,000 distinct CDR3 sequences, about two fifths of which are singletons. Sequenced material: blood. Source of these receptors: a human donor in good health. CDR3s include the opening cysteine and the closing phenylalanine or tryptophan. A D gene is named only where the DNA matches it firmly. Part of the rows lack a size; the others show once, few, many or a class for expanded clones.

j_gene: TRBJ2-7
d_gene: NA
v_gene: TRBV11-3
abundance: NA
CDR3nt: TGTGCCAGCAGCTTAGGTGGCGGGACGAACTCCTACGAGCAGTACTTC
CDR3aa: CASSLGGGTNSYEQYF

j_gene: TRBJ2-1
d_gene: TRBD1
v_gene: TRBV7-2
abundance: NA
CDR3nt: TGTGCCAGCAGCTCCTCCAGGGGGTTGAGTGAGCAGTTCTTC
CDR3aa: CASSSSRGLSEQFF

j_gene: TRBJ1-1
d_gene: NA
v_gene: TRBV9
abundance: few
CDR3nt: TGTGCCAGCAGCAAGACGGGTCTAAGGACTGAAGCTTTCTTT
CDR3aa: CASSKTGLRTEAFF

j_gene: TRBJ1-2
d_gene: NA
v_gene: TRBV3-1
abundance: NA
CDR3nt: TGTGCCAGCAGCCGCCTAGACAGGACTAACTATGGCTACACCTTC
CDR3aa: CASSRLDRTNYGYTF

j_gene: TRBJ1-1
d_gene: TRBD1
v_gene: TRBV4-1
abundance: once
CDR3nt: TGCGCCAGCAGCGCATCGGTCAGCCGAAAGGGGGCTGCGGTTGAAGCTTTCTTT
CDR3aa: CASSASVSRKGAAVEAFF

j_gene: TRBJ2-3
d_gene: NA
v_gene: TRBV7-2
abundance: few
CDR3nt: TGTACCAGCAGCTCTCCTCGAGGTCCTAATACGCAGTATTTT
CDR3aa: CTSSSPRGPNTQYF

j_gene: TRBJ1-5
d_gene: NA
v_gene: TRBV24-1
abundance: NA
CDR3nt: TGTGCCACCAGTGATTCAAGTTTCTCACGGGGGTTTGGCAATCAGCCCCAGCATTTT
CDR3aa: CATSDSSFSRGFGNQPQHF

j_gene: TRBJ1-1
d_gene: TRBD1
v_gene: TRBV3-1
abundance: NA
CDR3nt: TGTGCCAGCAGCCAAGGAGACAGGGATAACACTGAAGCTTTCTTT
CDR3aa: CASSQGDRDNTEAFF

j_gene: TRBJ1-2
d_gene: NA
v_gene: TRBV4-3
abundance: few
CDR3nt: TGCGCCAGCAGCCAAGATGGGGTTTGGAGCTACACCTTC
CDR3aa: CASSQDGVWSYTF

j_gene: TRBJ2-3
d_gene: TRBD2
v_gene: TRBV20-1
abundance: NA
CDR3nt: TGCAGTGCTAGCCCTGGCGGGGGAACCAGAGATACGCAGTATTTT
CDR3aa: CSASPGGGTRDTQYF

j_gene: TRBJ2-6
d_gene: NA
v_gene: TRBV20-1
abundance: NA
CDR3nt: TGCAGTGCTAGCGGGGGTGGTAGCTCTGGGGCCAACGTCCGGACTTTC
CDR3aa: CSASGGGSSGANVRTF

j_gene: TRBJ2-6
d_gene: NA
v_gene: TRBV5-1
abundance: few
CDR3nt: TGCGCCAGCAGCTTGGCAGGGATAGGCTCTGGGGCCAACGTCCTGACTTTC
CDR3aa: CASSLAGIGSGANVLTF

j_gene: TRBJ2-1
d_gene: TRBD1
v_gene: TRBV7-9
abundance: NA
CDR3nt: TGTGCCAGCAGTTCAACAGGGGGAGGACAAAGATACTCCTACAATGAGCAGTTCTTC
CDR3aa: CASSSTGGGQRYSYNEQFF

j_gene: TRBJ2-3
d_gene: NA
v_gene: TRBV21-1
abundance: once
CDR3nt: TGTGCCAGCCTGGGACAGGACCTAGATACGCAGTATTTT
CDR3aa: CASLGQDLDTQYF

j_gene: TRBJ1-1
d_gene: NA
v_gene: TRBV13
abundance: NA
CDR3nt: TGTGCCAGCAGCTCTGCCGGGGGGTATAGTGAAGCTTTCTTT
CDR3aa: CASSSAGGYSEAFF

j_gene: TRBJ2-1
d_gene: NA
v_gene: TRBV12-3/TRBV12-4
abundance: NA
CDR3nt: TGTGCCAGCAGCCCATCTCTGGACAACTACAATGAGCAGTTCTTC
CDR3aa: CASSPSLDNYNEQFF

j_gene: TRBJ1-1
d_gene: NA
v_gene: TRBV29-1
abundance: few
CDR3nt: TGCAGCGTTGTGGGGGGATTAGGCTCGAACAACATGAACACTGAAGCTTTCTTT
CDR3aa: CSVVGGLGSNNMNTEAFF

j_gene: TRBJ1-2
d_gene: NA
v_gene: TRBV7-2
abundance: few
CDR3nt: TGTGCCAGCAGCTTGTCTGTGGCGTCTAACTATGGCTACACCTTC
CDR3aa: CASSLSVASNYGYTF

j_gene: TRBJ1-5
d_gene: NA
v_gene: TRBV4-1
abundance: NA
CDR3nt: TGCGCCAGCAGCCCGAGGACGGAGACTAGCAATCAGCCCCAGCATTTT
CDR3aa: CASSPRTETSNQPQHF

j_gene: TRBJ2-2
d_gene: NA
v_gene: TRBV2
abundance: NA
CDR3nt: TGTGCCAGCAGTGAATGGCAGCGGCCCGGGGAGCTGTTTTTT
CDR3aa: CASSEWQRPGELFF

j_gene: TRBJ2-4
d_gene: NA
v_gene: TRBV9
abundance: NA
CDR3nt: TGTGCCAGCAGCGGGACAGAGGGGGGGATGGAAAACATTCAGTACTTC
CDR3aa: CASSGTEGGMENIQYF

j_gene: TRBJ2-4
d_gene: NA
v_gene: TRBV20-1
abundance: once
CDR3nt: TGCAGTGCTAGCCTCCCTAGGGGAGCCAAAAACATTCAGTACTTC
CDR3aa: CSASLPRGAKNIQYF

j_gene: TRBJ2-7
d_gene: NA
v_gene: TRBV28
abundance: NA
CDR3nt: TGTGCCAGCAGTCCTCCATCGTCAGGGGTCCACGAGCAGTACTTC
CDR3aa: CASSPPSSGVHEQYF

j_gene: TRBJ2-7
d_gene: NA
v_gene: TRBV29-1
abundance: NA
CDR3nt: TGCAGCGTTGTAGGACGTCAGCAGGGAGGCGAGCAGTACTTC
CDR3aa: CSVVGRQQGGEQYF

j_gene: TRBJ2-1
d_gene: TRBD2
v_gene: TRBV20-1
abundance: few
CDR3nt: TGCAGTGCGCCAGCGGGGTTGGTTTACAATGAGCAGTTCTTC
CDR3aa: CSAPAGLVYNEQFF

j_gene: TRBJ2-1
d_gene: NA
v_gene: TRBV20-1
abundance: NA
CDR3nt: TGCAGTGCTAGTAAACCCGGGACATTCTACGAGCAGTTCTTC
CDR3aa: CSASKPGTFYEQFF

j_gene: TRBJ2-1
d_gene: TRBD2
v_gene: TRBV20-1
abundance: NA
CDR3nt: TGCAGTGCCAAGGGGACTAGCGGGGACTTCTACAATGAGCAGTTCTTC
CDR3aa: CSAKGTSGDFYNEQFF

j_gene: TRBJ2-7
d_gene: NA
v_gene: TRBV20-1
abundance: many
CDR3nt: TGCAGTGCTAGAGATCAGGGTCCTGGCGCCTACGAGCAGTACTTC
CDR3aa: CSARDQGPGAYEQYF

j_gene: TRBJ2-2
d_gene: NA
v_gene: TRBV9
abundance: NA
CDR3nt: TGTGCCAGCAGCGTAGTTGGAACGACCGGGGAGCGGTTTTTT
CDR3aa: CASSVVGTTGERFF

j_gene: TRBJ1-6
d_gene: NA
v_gene: TRBV20-1
abundance: NA
CDR3nt: TGCAGTGCTAGTGATGCGGGGCGTAATTCACCCCTCCACTTT
CDR3aa: CSASDAGRNSPLHF

j_gene: TRBJ2-1
d_gene: TRBD2
v_gene: TRBV2
abundance: NA
CDR3nt: TGTGCCAGCAGTTTCCCCGGGACTAGCAATTCCGATGAGCAGTTCTTC
CDR3aa: CASSFPGTSNSDEQFF

j_gene: TRBJ2-2
d_gene: NA
v_gene: TRBV11-2
abundance: few
CDR3nt: TGTGCCAGCAGCTTACGCAGGGAGAGCACCGGGGAGCTGTTTTTT
CDR3aa: CASSLRRESTGELFF

j_gene: TRBJ2-5
d_gene: NA
v_gene: TRBV4-3
abundance: NA
CDR3nt: TGCGCCAGCAGCCAAGGGTATCACGCCCAAGAGACCCAGTACTTC
CDR3aa: CASSQGYHAQETQYF

j_gene: TRBJ1-5
d_gene: NA
v_gene: TRBV7-2
abundance: NA
CDR3nt: TGTGCCGGCAGCATCCTCGGGACTACAGAGACCCAGCATTTT
CDR3aa: CAGSILGTTETQHF

j_gene: TRBJ1-6
d_gene: NA
v_gene: TRBV4-3
abundance: few
CDR3nt: TGCGCCAGCAGCCAAGATTTTTACATCCGGAGCCGAAATTCACCCCTCCACTTT
CDR3aa: CASSQDFYIRSRNSPLHF

j_gene: TRBJ1-6
d_gene: NA
v_gene: TRBV6-1
abundance: NA
CDR3nt: TGTGCCAGCAGAGAAAGTTCACCCCTCCACTTT
CDR3aa: CASRESSPLHF

j_gene: TRBJ1-4
d_gene: TRBD1
v_gene: TRBV6-5
abundance: few
CDR3nt: TGTGCCAGCAGTCGCACAGGGGGAACTAATGAAAAACTGTTTTTT
CDR3aa: CASSRTGGTNEKLFF

j_gene: TRBJ1-5
d_gene: NA
v_gene: TRBV12-3/TRBV12-4
abundance: NA
CDR3nt: TGTGCCAGTATGGTTTTGGCGGGAGATGGCAATCAGCCCCAGCATTTT
CDR3aa: CASMVLAGDGNQPQHF

j_gene: TRBJ2-3
d_gene: TRBD1
v_gene: TRBV7-9
abundance: few
CDR3nt: TGTGCCAGCAGCCCCCCGGCAGTGACAGGGATCACAGATACGCAGTATTTT
CDR3aa: CASSPPAVTGITDTQYF

j_gene: TRBJ2-3
d_gene: NA
v_gene: TRBV29-1
abundance: few
CDR3nt: TGCAGCGTCCCCGTGGGGCGGGGATTCACAGATACGCAGTATTTT
CDR3aa: CSVPVGRGFTDTQYF

j_gene: TRBJ2-3
d_gene: NA
v_gene: TRBV6-1
abundance: few
CDR3nt: TGTGCCAGCAGTCCTCATGGGGGCCAAGATACGCAGTATTTT
CDR3aa: CASSPHGGQDTQYF

j_gene: TRBJ1-5
d_gene: TRBD1
v_gene: TRBV7-8
abundance: few
CDR3nt: TGTGCCAGCAGCTGGTCACCCAGGGGGCAGAATCAGCCCCAGCATTTT
CDR3aa: CASSWSPRGQNQPQHF

j_gene: TRBJ2-1
d_gene: NA
v_gene: TRBV29-1
abundance: few
CDR3nt: TGCAGCGTTGCGCCCCGGCTCCACAATGAGCAGTTCTTC
CDR3aa: CSVAPRLHNEQFF

j_gene: TRBJ1-5
d_gene: NA
v_gene: TRBV12-3/TRBV12-4
abundance: NA
CDR3nt: TGTGCCGGCAGCGAACTTATGGGGGACCCTAGCAATCAGCCCCAGCATTTT
CDR3aa: CAGSELMGDPSNQPQHF

j_gene: TRBJ1-6
d_gene: NA
v_gene: TRBV15
abundance: NA
CDR3nt: TGTGTCACCAGCAGAGTTAGGGGGATGAATTCACCCCTCCACTTT
CDR3aa: CVTSRVRGMNSPLHF